The clone carrying this T cell receptor (beta chain) has just a few counts. The antigen remains unidentified. TCRdb processed the reads anew with MiXCR; each CDR3 protein has one entry. The table shows 110,000 to 150,000 distinct CDR3 sequences, with 32% occurring only once. This CDR3 comprises 17 residues. Germline V gene sequence: CDR1 MGHRA, CDR2 YSYEKL. V lost 0 bases to trimming and J lost 8 bases; unmatched junction nucleotides: 12. These data come from a study of T cell repertoires in cytomegalovirus infection. Study background: CMV epitopes used comprised recently identified HLA-C-restricted ones and well-studied HLA-B-restricted ones. Points from the study as a whole: The ex vivo response was dominated by HLA-C-restricted CMV-specific TCR beta clonotypes.

The genes are TRBV4-1 and TRBJ2-1, with 8 bases aligning to TRBD2. The specimen was CD8+ T cells from cultured PBMCs, collected from culture after CMV antigen stimulation. The TCR originated in a human donor in good health (CMV status not recorded). Some clones in this sample may be carry-over from other donors' samples. In DNA, the CDR3 is TGCGCCAGCAGCCAAGAGTGGTCGGGGGGGAGGTCGGATGAGCAGTTCTTC. Its protein product is CASSQEWSGGRSDEQFF.